This is a list of T cell receptor beta chains from one sample in a study of cytomegalovirus exposure and HLA in healthy donors. This table comes from immunoSEQ multiplex PCR, and its TCRdb copy is limited to in-frame clones, with some not included. The table has around 130,000 clones, 70% to 85% seen once. The material sequenced was PBMCs. Receptors originate from a boy aged 10-17 years in good health and CMV-seronegative. CDR3s include the opening cysteine and the closing phenylalanine or tryptophan. D genes are given only for firm matches. For some rows the clone size is stated as once, few or many, or as a class when expanded; others skip it.

>.|TRBD2|TRBJ2-5|TRBV2
TGTGCCAGCAGACTGACTAGCGGATCAACGGAGACCCAGTACTTC
CASRLTSGSTETQYF
>.|TRBD1|TRBJ1-1|TRBV5-1
TGCGCCAGCAGCGGGGACAGCGCGAACACTGAAGCTTTCTTT
CASSGDSANTEAFF
>.|TRBD1|TRBJ2-7|TRBV7-9
TGTGCCAGCGGGGACAGGGGGCTCTACGAGCAGTACTTC
CASGDRGLYEQYF
>many|.|TRBJ2-1|TRBV11-2
TGTGCCAGCAGCTTAAATATCGGGACAAACAATGAGCAGTTCTTC
CASSLNIGTNNEQFF
>.|.|TRBJ2-1|TRBV2
TGTGCCAGCAGTGAGCAGGCGAACCCCTCCTACAATGAGCAGTTCTTC
CASSEQANPSYNEQFF
>.|.|TRBJ1-2|TRBV5-1
TGCGCCAGCAGCCCCACAGAAAACTATGGCTACACCTTC
CASSPTENYGYTF
>.|TRBD2|TRBJ2-2|TRBV4-1
TGCGCCAGCAGCCAAGTAAGCGGGAGTGGTACCGGGGAGCTGTTTTTT
CASSQVSGSGTGELFF
>.|TRBD1|TRBJ2-7|TRBV2
TGTGCCAGCCGTTGGGACAGGGCCTACGAGCAGTACTTC
CASRWDRAYEQYF
>.|.|TRBJ1-5|TRBV18
TGTGCCAGCTCACCAGCTCCGGATCAGCCCCAGCATTTT
CASSPAPDQPQHF
>.|.|TRBJ1-1|TRBV6-5
TGTGCCAGCAGTTACACAGGCCGCGCTTTCTTT
CASSYTGRAFF
>.|TRBD2|TRBJ2-7|TRBV18
TGTGCCAGCTCCATAGCGGGAGGGATCTACGAGCAGTACTTC
CASSIAGGIYEQYF
>once|TRBD1|TRBJ2-7|TRBV5-8
TGTGCCAGCCGCCGGCGGACAGGGGAGGGAGACGAGCAGTACTTC
CASRRRTGEGDEQYF
>once|TRBD2|TRBJ2-1|TRBV7-3
TGTGCCAGCAGCCTACTCCCCGGCGGGAGCCTCGAACACAATGAGCAGTTCTTC
CASSLLPGGSLEHNEQFF
>.|TRBD1|TRBJ1-5|TRBV10-3
TGTGCCACCAGGGGGGGGGCTGATAGCAATCAGCCCCAGCATTTT
CATRGGADSNQPQHF
>.|TRBD1|TRBJ2-7|TRBV5-1
TGCGCCAGCCGGGACAGCCCCTACGAGCAGTACTTC
CASRDSPYEQYF
>.|TRBD1|TRBJ2-3|TRBV27
TGTGCCAGCAACACCGACAGGGGGGGCACAGATACGCAGTATTTT
CASNTDRGGTDTQYF
>.|.|TRBJ1-1|TRBV6-1
TGTGCCAGCAGTGAGAGACAATCCAACACTGAAGCTTTCTTT
CASSERQSNTEAFF
>.|.|TRBJ2-3|TRBV4-2
TGTGCCAGCAGCCAAGAGCGTCCTCGAGATACGCAGTATTTT
CASSQERPRDTQYF
>.|.|TRBJ1-1|TRBV7-9
TGTGCCAGCAGCTTAGTGCACTTGAACACTGAAGCTTTCTTT
CASSLVHLNTEAFF
>once|.|TRBJ2-3|TRBV7-2
TGTGCCAGCAGCCTGGACTACATTTCAGATACGCAGTATTTT
CASSLDYISDTQYF
>once|.|TRBJ2-2|TRBV2
TGTGCCAGCGCGGCCGGGGAGCTGTTTTTT
CASAAGELFF
>once|TRBD1|TRBJ1-1|TRBV5-1
TGCGCCAGCAGGTCGACAGGGCCGGCCACTGAAGCTTTCTTT
CASRSTGPATEAFF
>.|.|TRBJ2-1|TRBV6-4
TGTGCCAGCAGTGACTCTCCCCTATCCGGTGAGCAGTTCTTC
CASSDSPLSGEQFF
>once|TRBD1|TRBJ1-2|TRBV5-6
TGTGCCAGCAGCAGACAGGGGGCTTTGGGCTACACCTTC
CASSRQGALGYTF
>.|TRBD2|TRBJ2-1|TRBV7-9
TGTGCCAGCAGCCCTCAGGGGACTAGTATGGATGAGCAGTTCTTC
CASSPQGTSMDEQFF
>.|.|TRBJ1-1|TRBV6-1
TGTGCCAGCAGTGAAATTCGGGGAGGGACTGAAGCTTTCTTT
CASSEIRGGTEAFF
>few|.|TRBJ2-2|TRBV10-3
TGTGCCATCAGCACAGACAGGTCAGCGAACACCGGGGAGCTGTTTTTT
CAISTDRSANTGELFF
>.|.|TRBJ2-2|TRBV2
TGTGCCAGCAGTGAATCGCGGTCGAACACCGGGGAGCTGTTTTTT
CASSESRSNTGELFF
>.|TRBD2|TRBJ2-1|TRBV5-5
TGTGCCAGCAGCTTCCAGGGCAGGAGCTGGACTAGCCAGTACAATGAGCAGTTCTTC
CASSFQGRSWTSQYNEQFF
>.|TRBD1|TRBJ2-2|TRBV5-4
TGTGCCAGCAGCCTTCTACAGGGGGCTGGGTTCTTCCTGAACACCGGGGAGCTGTTTTTT
CASSLLQGAGFFLNTGELFF
>.|.|TRBJ1-2|TRBV27
TGTGCCAGCAGTTTCTGGGACTCAGAATTCTATGGCTACACCTTC
CASSFWDSEFYGYTF
>.|.|TRBJ1-1|TRBV15
TGTGCCACCAGCCTCTGGAGGGAGACTGAAGCTTTCTTT
CATSLWRETEAFF
>few|.|TRBJ1-1|TRBV27
TGTGCCAGCAGTTGGATAGCGGACGGGCGGGGGACTGAAGCTTTCTTT
CASSWIADGRGTEAFF
>.|.|TRBJ1-5|TRBV2
TGTGCCAGCAGTGAATCCAGGGGTCTAGGATCAGCCCAGCATTTT
CASSESRGLGSAQHF
>few|.|TRBJ2-7|TRBV2
TGTGCCAGCAGTCTTTCTGCCTACGAGCAGTACTTC
CASSLSAYEQYF
>.|.|TRBJ2-5|TRBV5-6
TGTGCCACAGGGGTGCAGGCTTCCCAAGAGACCCAGTACTTC
CATGVQASQETQYF
>.|TRBD2|TRBJ2-1|TRBV28
TGTGCCAGCAGTTCCCCTCGTCCTAGCGGGATGATCGGGGACAATGAGCAGTTCTTC
CASSSPRPSGMIGDNEQFF
>.|.|TRBJ2-1|TRBV19
TGTGCCAGTAGTCCTCGACTGTACAATGAGCAGTTCTTC
CASSPRLYNEQFF
>.|TRBD2|TRBJ2-1|TRBV19
TGTGCCAGTAGTACCCTCCCACAGGGTGGACTAGCGGGAAAGCAGTTCTTC
CASSTLPQGGLAGKQFF
>.|.|TRBJ2-1|TRBV4-1
TGCGCCAGCAGCCAACAAATAGATGAGCAGTTCTTC
CASSQQIDEQFF
>.|.|TRBJ2-3|TRBV10-2
TGCGCCAGCAGTGAGTCGGGCGTAGATACGCAGTATTTT
CASSESGVDTQYF
>.|.|TRBJ2-7|TRBV5-1
TGCGCCAGCAGCGTGGGACGGGGTAGCTCCTACGAGCAGTACTTC
CASSVGRGSSYEQYF
>.|.|TRBJ2-5|TRBV5-1
TGCGCCAGCAGCGCGTTAGCGGAGGAGACCCAGTACTTC
CASSALAEETQYF
>.|.|TRBJ2-3|TRBV4-1
TGCGCCAGCAGCCATGAGGATACGCAGTATTTT
CASSHEDTQYF